These T cell receptor beta chains were read from a single sample in a study of blood T cell repertoires in COVID-19. Sequencing used immunoSEQ multiplex PCR; TCRdb keeps in-frame clones, though not all of them. The sample records about 57,000 clones, 82% being singletons. Sequenced material: peripheral blood. The receptors originated from an elderly woman with acute or convalescent COVID-19. CDR3s include the opening cysteine and the closing phenylalanine or tryptophan. The order of the fields is J gene, D gene, V gene, CDR3 length, clone size, CDR3 DNA, CDR3 protein. The D gene is left open where the match is weak. Only some rows state a clone size, as once, few, many or a class for expanded clones.

>TRBJ2-5|NA|TRBV11-2|16|NA
TGTGCCAGCAGCCAACCGGCGGGGCCGCAACAAGAGACCCAGTACTTC
CASSQPAGPQQETQYF
>TRBJ2-7|TRBD1|TRBV9|15|NA
TGTGCCAGCAGCCCCACCGGGACAGGGGGCGGCGAGCAGTACTTC
CASSPTGTGGGEQYF
>TRBJ2-5|NA|TRBV10-3|13|NA
TGTGCCATCAGTGAGTCGACTCCGGAGACCCAGTACTTC
CAISESTPETQYF
>TRBJ2-5|NA|TRBV5-1|15|NA
TGCGCCAGCAGCTTGGCGGGCCCAGGAGGGGAGACCCAGTACTTC
CASSLAGPGGETQYF
>TRBJ2-1|NA|TRBV28|13|NA
TGTGCCAGCAGTCCCCAGGTTTACAATGAGCAGTTCTTC
CASSPQVYNEQFF
>TRBJ1-2|NA|TRBV5-1|14|NA
TGCGCCAGCAGCCGGGACGGACAGAACTATGGCTACACCTTC
CASSRDGQNYGYTF
>TRBJ2-4|TRBD2|TRBV2|13|NA
TGTGCCAGCAGTACCGAGCGGGAGGGCATTCAGTACTTC
CASSTEREGIQYF
>TRBJ1-4|NA|TRBV3-1/TRBV3-2|16|NA
TGTGCCAGCAGCCAAAAGTTACAGGCAACTAATGAAAAACTGTTTTTT
CASSQKLQATNEKLFF
>TRBJ1-3|NA|TRBV6-5|13|NA
TGTGCCAGCTATTCCGGTGGGGGGAACACCATATATTTT
CASYSGGGNTIYF
>TRBJ1-6|TRBD1|TRBV27|15|few
TGTGCCAGCAGAGCCCGACAGGGTCTGAATTCACCCCTCCACTTT
CASRARQGLNSPLHF
>TRBJ1-1|NA|TRBV7-9|12|NA
TGTGCCAGCAGTCCCGGAGACACTGAAGCTTTCTTT
CASSPGDTEAFF
>TRBJ2-7|TRBD1|TRBV11-2|14|NA
TGTGCCAGCAGCAAGAGGCAGGGGGCGTTTGAGCAGTACTTC
CASSKRQGAFEQYF
>TRBJ1-5|NA|TRBV3-1/TRBV3-2|13|NA
TGTGCCAGCAGCCAAGGGGGCCCTAGGCCCCAGCATTTT
CASSQGGPRPQHF
>TRBJ1-2|TRBD1|TRBV3-1/TRBV3-2|12|once
TGTGCCAGCAGCCTGACAGGGTATGGCTACACCTTC
CASSLTGYGYTF
>TRBJ2-3|NA|TRBV20-1|11|NA
TGCAGTGCTAGCTCCACAGATACGCAGTATTTT
CSASSTDTQYF
>TRBJ2-5|TRBD1|TRBV24-1|20|once
TGTGCCACCAGTGACTCAAAAAGACAGGGTGCACAAAGCGCCCGGGAGACCCAGTACTTC
CATSDSKRQGAQSARETQYF
>TRBJ2-7|TRBD2|TRBV13|16|NA
TGTGCCAGCAGCTTAGGCCGCCTAGCGGGGCCGGGGGAGCAGTACTTC
CASSLGRLAGPGEQYF
>TRBJ1-1|NA|TRBV5-1|14|NA
TGCGCCAGCAGCACCTGGGCCCTGAACACTGAAGCTTTCTTT
CASSTWALNTEAFF
>TRBJ2-5|NA|TRBV14|14|NA
TGTGCCAGCAGCCAAGAGACTAGGTTGGAGACCCAGTACTTC
CASSQETRLETQYF
>TRBJ2-2|TRBD2|TRBV29-1|14|NA
TGCAGCGTTGGGACTAGCGGGAGTACCGGGGAGCTGTTTTTT
CSVGTSGSTGELFF
>TRBJ1-2|NA|TRBV3-1/TRBV3-2|14|NA
TGTGCCAGCAGCCTAACGACGGGAGACTATGGCTACACCTTC
CASSLTTGDYGYTF
>TRBJ1-6|NA|TRBV23-1|18|NA
TGCGCCAGCAGCCCCTTCGCACTGATCGGGACTTGTGATTCACCCCTCCACTTT
CASSPFALIGTCDSPLHF
>TRBJ1-2|TRBD1|TRBV5-4|14|few
TGTGCCAGCAGACAAACAGGGGGCGGCTATGGCTACACCTTC
CASRQTGGGYGYTF
>TRBJ2-1|TRBD2|TRBV6-5|13|NA
TGTGCCAGCAGGACTAGCGGGATTGATGAGCAGTTCTTC
CASRTSGIDEQFF
>TRBJ2-1|NA|TRBV5-5|16|NA
TGTGCCAGCAGCTCCGGATCGGGACTCTTATACAATGAGCAGTTCTTC
CASSSGSGLLYNEQFF
>TRBJ2-5|TRBD2|TRBV5-1|16|NA
TGCGCCAGCAGCTTGCAGACTAGCGGGGGTAGGGAGACCCAGTACTTC
CASSLQTSGGRETQYF
>TRBJ2-7|NA|TRBV11-2|14|NA
TGTGCCAGCAGCCCCTCGAGACTACACTACGAGCAGTACTTC
CASSPSRLHYEQYF
>TRBJ2-7|TRBD2|TRBV27|13|NA
TGTGCCAGCAGCCGACCGGGAGGGTGGGAGCAGTACTTC
CASSRPGGWEQYF
>TRBJ2-5|NA|TRBV5-4|13|NA
TGTGCCAGCAGCTTGGATAGTGGAGAGACCCAGTACTTC
CASSLDSGETQYF
>TRBJ2-3|NA|TRBV11-2|11|NA
TGTGCCAGCAGCAATCCTGTCTCGCAGTATTTT
CASSNPVSQYF
>TRBJ1-5|TRBD1|TRBV4-1|17|NA
TGCGCCAGCAGCCAGAGACAGGGGCAGGGACCTTATCAGCCCCAGCATTTT
CASSQRQGQGPYQPQHF
>TRBJ2-1|TRBD2|TRBV7-9|16|NA
TGTGCCAGCAGCGTTAGCGGGGGGGTCTCCTACAATGAGCAGTTCTTC
CASSVSGGVSYNEQFF
>TRBJ2-1|TRBD1|TRBV7-2|16|NA
TGTGCCAGCAGCACTGCCAGGACAGGCTCCTACAATGAGCAGTTCTTC
CASSTARTGSYNEQFF
>TRBJ1-1|NA|TRBV5-4|14|NA
TGTGCCAGCAGCTTGAGGGGGTTAAACACTGAAGCTTTCTTT
CASSLRGLNTEAFF
>TRBJ2-3|TRBD2|TRBV5-1|15|NA
TGCGCCAGCAGCCTGCCGGGAGGGAGCGTGGATACGCAGTATTTT
CASSLPGGSVDTQYF
>TRBJ1-4|NA|TRBV18|13|NA
TGTGCCAGCTCACCGGACCTCGGGACAAACCTGTTTTTT
CASSPDLGTNLFF
>TRBJ2-6|NA|TRBV10-1|17|NA
TGCGCCAGCAGTGCTGGACTTCTACTCTCTGGGGCCAACGTCCTGACTTTC
CASSAGLLLSGANVLTF
>TRBJ2-7|TRBD2|TRBV6-6|15|once
TGTGCCAGCAGCCAACTAGCGGGAGTAAAAAATGAGCAGTACTTC
CASSQLAGVKNEQYF
>TRBJ1-3|NA|TRBV15|16|NA
TGTGCCACCAGCAGACAATCCGGGACGGGGGGTAACACCATATATTTT
CATSRQSGTGGNTIYF
>TRBJ2-7|NA|TRBV30|12|NA
TGTGCCTGGAGTCCTAGTAACTACGAGCAGTACTTC
CAWSPSNYEQYF
>TRBJ2-1|NA|TRBV18|15|NA
TGTGCCAGCTCGCCCGACAGGATATTTGGCAATGAGCAGTTCTTC
CASSPDRIFGNEQFF
>TRBJ1-1|NA|TRBV19|16|NA
TGTGCCAGTAGTAGAGTTCTCAGGGCGATGAACACTGAAGCTTTCTTT
CASSRVLRAMNTEAFF
>TRBJ2-7|TRBD1|TRBV5-5|14|NA
TGTGCCAGCAGCTTGGACAGGGGGCGATACGAGCAGTACTTC
CASSLDRGRYEQYF
>TRBJ2-1|NA|TRBV2|13|NA
TGTGCCAGCACCCCCGACAGATACAATGAGCAGTTCTTC
CASTPDRYNEQFF
>TRBJ2-1|TRBD2|TRBV4-2|18|NA
TGTGCCAGCAGCCAAGACCTCCGCGGGAGGGCTAGGGAGAATGAGCAGTTCTTC
CASSQDLRGRARENEQFF
>TRBJ1-1|NA|TRBV6-5|13|NA
TGTGCCAGCAGTTACCCCACTGGCACTGAAGCTTTCTTT
CASSYPTGTEAFF
>TRBJ1-6|NA|TRBV30|13|NA
TGTGCCTGGAGGGGGCAGACTAATTCACCCCTCCACTTT
CAWRGQTNSPLHF
>TRBJ1-6|NA|TRBV6-1|16|NA
TGTGCCAGCAGTGGAGGTACTACAGGGTTGCGTTCACCCCTCCACTTT
CASSGGTTGLRSPLHF
>TRBJ2-4|TRBD2|TRBV6-1|17|NA
TGTGCCAGCAGTGATTACGGGAGGGGGATAGCCAAAAACATTCAGTACTTC
CASSDYGRGIAKNIQYF
>TRBJ2-7|TRBD1|TRBV5-5|16|NA
TGTGCCAGCAGCTTGGTGGTTAGGACAGGGGCCTACGAGCAGTACTTC
CASSLVVRTGAYEQYF
>TRBJ2-7|NA|TRBV12-3/TRBV12-4|13|NA
TGTGCCAGCAGTCATGACTCACTCTACGAGCAGTACTTC
CASSHDSLYEQYF
>TRBJ2-7|TRBD2|TRBV29-1|14|NA
TGCAGCGTTGGGACTAGCGGGGGCTACTACGAGCAGTACTTC
CSVGTSGGYYEQYF
>TRBJ1-6|NA|TRBV19|13|NA
TGTGCCAGTAGTGCTACAGGGAGTTCACCCCTCCACTTT
CASSATGSSPLHF
>TRBJ1-2|TRBD1|TRBV3-1/TRBV3-2|15|NA
TGTGCCAGCAGCCCCACTTACAGGGGAGTGGATGGCTACACCTTC
CASSPTYRGVDGYTF
>TRBJ1-5|TRBD1|TRBV30|17|NA
TGTGCCTGGAGTGGTGGACAGGGGGGATTGAGCAATCAGCCCCAGCATTTT
CAWSGGQGGLSNQPQHF